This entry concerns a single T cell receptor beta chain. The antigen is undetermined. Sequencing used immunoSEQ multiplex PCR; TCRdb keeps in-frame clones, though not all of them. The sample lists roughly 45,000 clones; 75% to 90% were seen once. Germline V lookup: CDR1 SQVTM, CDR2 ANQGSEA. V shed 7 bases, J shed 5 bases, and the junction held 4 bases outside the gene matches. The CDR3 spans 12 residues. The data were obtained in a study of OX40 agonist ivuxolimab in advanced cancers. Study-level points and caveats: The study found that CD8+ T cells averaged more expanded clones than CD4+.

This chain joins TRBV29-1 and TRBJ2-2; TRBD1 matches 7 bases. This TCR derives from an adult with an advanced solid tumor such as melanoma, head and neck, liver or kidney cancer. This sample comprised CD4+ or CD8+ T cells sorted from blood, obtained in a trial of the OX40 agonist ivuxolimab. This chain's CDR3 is CSANRGTGELFF. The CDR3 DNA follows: TGCAGCGCAAACAGGGGTACCGGGGAGCTGTTTTTT.